Listed here are 21 T cell receptor beta chains from one sample, sequenced in a study of blood T cell repertoires in COVID-19. The protocol was immunoSEQ multiplex PCR, while the TCRdb copy is restricted to in-frame clones and leaves out a portion. Altogether 150,000 to 200,000 clones are present, about 88% being singletons, with the ten largest covering roughly a sixth. Sequencing used peripheral blood. These receptors were collected from a man in his sixties with active or convalescent COVID-19.

The V gene is TRBV7-9, the J gene TRBJ2-6, with no clear D. Germline CDR1 SEHNR, CDR2 FQNEAQ (reference sequence). Trimming took 0 bases from V and 1 from J, leaving 7 bases between them. This CDR3 is 16 amino acids long. CDR3 coding DNA: TGTGCCAGCAGCTTAGCGGCCGGGTCTGGGGCCAACGTCCTGACTTTC. Translated, it gives CASSLAAGSGANVLTF.

The rearrangement joins TRBV6-1 to TRBJ2-7, with 10 bases that match TRBD1. CDR3 size: 16 residues. V trimming: 2 bases; J trimming: 4 bases; junction bases outside the gene matches: 8. Per the germline V gene, CDR1 is MNHNS and CDR2 is SASEGT. CDR3 region: CASSERLGTGVYEQYF. Written as DNA, the CDR3 is TGTGCCAGCAGTGAAAGGCTGGGGACAGGGGTTTACGAGCAGTACTTC.

The V gene is TRBV2, the J gene TRBJ2-5; 8 bases are a match to TRBD1. CDR1 is SNHLY, CDR2 FYNNEI, per germline. The CDR3 has 15 amino acids. The J segment lost 4 bases and the V segment lost 8 bases, leaving 12 bases of the junction unmatched. The CDR3 coding sequence is TGTGCCAGCGCAGCGGACAGGGTGGGTCGAGAGACCCAGTACTTC. This translates into CASAADRVGRETQYF.

This clone was seen just once. The CDR3 region is CASSSADRGHSYEQYF. The CDR3 bases are TGTGCCAGCAGTTCCGCGGACAGGGGGCACTCCTACGAGCAGTACTTC. The chain recombines TRBV6-5 with TRBJ2-7, with TRBD1 identical over 11 bases. This CDR3 is built from 16 residues. Germline V gene sequence: CDR1 MNHEY, CDR2 SVGAGI. V shed 4 bases, J shed 0 bases, and the junction held 5 bases outside the gene matches.

This chain connects TRBV6-5 to TRBJ2-5; TRBD1 aligns across 7 bases. CDR1 is MNHEY and CDR2 is SVGAGI in the germline V gene. This CDR3 is 15 amino acids long. The V and J ends lost 6 bases and 3 bases, in that order; junction bases with no gene match: 10. DNA of the CDR3: TGTGCCAGCAGCAAGGGGGCGATGGGAGAAGAGACCCAGTACTTC. Amino acid sequence: CASSKGAMGEETQYF.

J is TRBJ1-6 and V is TRBV10-2; D uncertain. CDR1 is WSHSY, CDR2 SAAADI, per germline. Trimming left V 3 bases short and J 10 bases short, with 7 bases between. CDR3 length: 12 amino acids. The CDR3 bases are TGCGCCAGCAGTGACGTTTTATCACCCCTCCACTTT. It specifies CASSDVLSPLHF.

The V and J genes are TRBV5-1 and TRBJ2-7; TRBD2 matches 9 bases. Trimming cost V 4 bases and J 6 bases; bases outside gene matches: 11. CDR1 SGHRS and CDR2 YFSETQ come from the germline V gene. The CDR3 has 15 amino acids. CDR3 nucleotide sequence: TGCGCCAGCAGCACCTTAGCGGGAGTGTCCGGCGAGCAGTACTTC. The encoded protein is CASSTLAGVSGEQYF.

CDR3 coding DNA: TGTGCCAGCAGCGCCGGACTAGGGTTCTACGAGCAGTACTTC. Its translation: CASSAGLGFYEQYF. This chain links TRBV7-9 with TRBJ2-7, with TRBD2 matching over 7 bases. Looked up from germline, CDR1 is SEHNR and CDR2 is FQNEAQ (reference sequence). CDR3 size: 14 residues. The V segment lost 5 bases and the J segment 3 bases; nucleotides outside the gene matches: 7.

This rearrangement joins TRBV6-5 to TRBJ1-6; D gene uncertain. Germline loops: CDR1 MNHEY, CDR2 SVGAGI. Between the trimmed V and J ends, which lost 7 bases and 10 bases, there was a span of 14 bases. This CDR3 spans 13 amino acids. For the CDR3, the DNA is TGTGCCAGCAAGGCCAAGGGAGGGTCACCCCTCCACTTT. This gives the protein CASKAKGGSPLHF.

This chain connects TRBV27 to TRBJ1-6; no clear D gene. V lost 5 bases and J 8 bases, leaving 22 bases between the germline ends. Germline V gives CDR1 MNHEY, CDR2 SMNVEV (reference sequence). The CDR3 sequence is 17 residues long. CDR3 DNA: TGTGCCAGCAGTCCCTCCCTGTCGGGGTATGGTGATTCACCCCTCCACTTT. Protein: CASSPSLSGYGDSPLHF.

V is TRBV11-2 and J is TRBJ2-7; D remains unclear. The length of the CDR3 is 15 residues. V dropped 2 bases and J dropped 0 bases, with 11 bases sitting between them. The germline V gene encodes CDR1 SGHAT and CDR2 FQNNGV. The CDR3 region is CASSLTPEYSYEQYF. The CDR3 DNA sequence: TGTGCCAGCAGCTTAACTCCTGAATACTCCTACGAGCAGTACTTC.

The chain couples TRBV27 to TRBJ1-6; 10 bases are shared with TRBD1. Germline V CDR1 and CDR2: MNHEY, SMNVEV (reference sequence). V dropped 7 bases and J dropped 9; count of bases not matched to a gene: 3. The CDR3 length is 13 residues. CDR3 sequence (DNA): TGTGCCAGCACCCGGGACAGGGGTTCACCCCTCCACTTT. Translated, it gives CASTRDRGSPLHF.

The chain uses TRBV30 and TRBJ2-3; D is unresolved. V lost 2 bases, J lost 0 bases, and 12 bases lay in between. Looked up from germline, CDR1 is GTSNPN and CDR2 is SVGIG (reference sequence). CDR3 length equals 15 residues. For the CDR3, the DNA is TGTGCCTGGAGTCGGAACGGAGTTAGCACAGATACGCAGTATTTT. This gives the protein CAWSRNGVSTDTQYF.

The rearrangement uses TRBV11-2 and TRBJ2-3, with 7 positions matching TRBD2. The CDR3 has 15 residues. V dropped 5 bases and J dropped 0; count of bases not matched to a gene: 5. Germline loops: CDR1 SGHAT, CDR2 FQNNGV. The chain's CDR3 is CASSPGLPSTDTQYF. The CDR3 bases are TGTGCCAGCAGCCCGGGACTACCAAGCACAGATACGCAGTATTTT. Full variable domain (missing parts from reference TRBV11-2 and TRBJ2-3): EAGVAQSPRYKIIEKRQSVAFWCNPISGHATLYWYQQILGQGPKLLIQFQNNGVVDDSQLPKDRFSAERLKGVDSTLKIQPAKLEDSAVYLCASSPGLPSTDTQYFGPGTRLTVL.

The chain joins TRBV2 to TRBJ1-1; weak D call: TRBD1 (6 bases). Between the trimmed V and J ends, which lost 10 bases and 1 base, there was a span of 13 bases. Germline V CDR1 and CDR2: SNHLY, FYNNEI. The CDR3 totals 13 residues. CDR3 residues: CAIPQGPNTEAFF. The CDR3 DNA is TGTGCCATCCCTCAGGGGCCGAACACTGAAGCTTTCTTT.

CDR3 residues: CASSPSMSSGNTIYF. The CDR3 region has the DNA TGTGCCAGCAGCCCTTCCATGAGCTCTGGAAACACCATATATTTT. This rearrangement joins TRBV7-9 to TRBJ1-3; D is unresolved. The germline V gene encodes CDR1 SEHNR and CDR2 FQNEAQ (reference sequence). Trimming shortened V by 5 bases and J by 0 bases, and 11 bases separated the two germline ends. This CDR3 contains 15 residues.

The chain employs TRBV21-1 and TRBJ1-2. TRBV21-1 is marked as a pseudogene. The CDR3 spans 12 residues. The CDR3 nucleotides are TGTGCCAGCAGCAAAGGAGCTTATGGCTACACCTTC. Translating gives CASSKGAYGYTF.

The rearrangement links TRBV29-1 to TRBJ1-2; 7 bases align to TRBD1. V was clipped by 2 bases and J by 0 bases; unmatched bases: 3. The germline CDR1 and CDR2 sequences are SQVTM and ANQGSEA. The CDR3 is 14 residues long. CDR3 protein: CSVESGTANYGYTF. CDR3 DNA sequence: TGCAGCGTTGAATCCGGGACAGCTAACTATGGCTACACCTTC.

J is TRBJ1-1 and V is TRBV15; perhaps TRBD1 as D (5 bases). The CDR3 is 15 residues long. Germline assignment: CDR1 LNHNV and CDR2 YYDKDF (reference sequence). Deletions cut 0 bases from V and 5 bases from J, with 13 bases between. This chain's CDR3 is CATSRDNQGKTEAFF. The DNA for the CDR3 is TGTGCCACCAGCAGAGATAACCAGGGAAAAACTGAAGCTTTCTTT.

This chain uses TRBV11-2 with TRBJ2-7; 8 nucleotides line up with TRBD2. The germline CDR1 and CDR2 sequences are SGHAT and FQNNGV. With 1 base clipped from V and 3 bases from J, the junction kept 5 bases outside the gene matches. CDR3 size: 15 residues. CDR3 sequence reads: CASSLASRGGYEQYF. The CDR3 region has the DNA TGTGCCAGCAGCTTAGCCTCCCGGGGGGGCTACGAGCAGTACTTC.

V and J are TRBV10-3 and TRBJ2-1; 13 positions match TRBD2. With V trimmed by 8 bases and J by 9 bases, 7 bases remained unmatched. Germline values: CDR1 ENHRY, CDR2 SYGVKD. The CDR3 runs 14 residues. CDR3 nucleotides: TGTGCCATCTCAGGACTAGCGGGAGAAGGTGAGCAGTTCTTC. It specifies CAISGLAGEGEQFF.